The 24 T cell receptor beta chains listed next were all sequenced from one sample in a study of post-analysis software for immune sequencing data (dated by TCRdb to 2014 to 2015). Overall results and qualifications from the work: Patients showed significantly higher frequencies than controls for about five TRBV segments, among them TRBV5-6, TRBV5-1 and TRBV20-1.

Their specific antigens are unknown. The library was prepared using PCR. The run used an Illumina HiSeq 2500. To reduce PCR and sequencing biases, unique molecular identifiers were built into the TCR beta cDNA libraries. The public reads were run again by TCRdb, first through fastp at Q25 and then through MiXCR, and only productive beta chains were kept. One record per CDR3 amino acid sequence lists the most common genes and DNA. The sample contains about 820,000 distinct CDR3 sequences, 53% of them found a single time. The leading ten clones occupy roughly 4.4% of the sample. The sequencing input was blood. The receptors derive from a girl under 18 with multiple sclerosis.

The J gene is TRBJ2-4, the V gene TRBV12-3 or TRBV12-4; D unresolved. This CDR3 comprises 14 residues. Trimming removed 3 bases at V and 13 bases at J, with 19 bases between. This CDR3 reads CASSLSRSYEEQYF. The CDR3 DNA is TGTGCCAGCAGTTTGTCCAGATCCTACGAAGAGCAGTACTTC.

This chain connects TRBV6-5 to TRBJ1-2; possible D gene TRBD1, 6 bases. The germline gives CDR1 MNHEY, CDR2 SVGAGI. This CDR3 region has 16 residues. The V end lost 4 bases, the J end lost 5 bases, and 20 bases lay between the germline ends. In DNA form, the CDR3 reads TGTGCCAGCAGTTCCCGTCGACAGGCCAAGGGGTATGGCTACACCTTC. Translated, it gives CASSSRRQAKGYGYTF.

This clonotype has more than one count but fewer than ten. The chain has TRBV7-2 and TRBJ2-7; TRBD1 matches at 9 bases. This CDR3 region has 15 residues. Germline CDR1 and CDR2: SGHTA and FQGNSA. V gave up 5 bases and J gave up 4 bases; unmatched junction bases: 9. The CDR3 protein is CASSLSGQGDYEQYF. The CDR3 DNA is TGTGCCAGCAGCCTGTCGGGACAGGGAGATTACGAGCAGTACTTC.

V gene TRBV4-1 combines with J gene TRBJ2-5, with D perhaps TRBD2 (5 bases). Germline V CDR1 and CDR2: MGHRA, YSYEKL. This CDR3 has 16 amino acids. Trimming stripped 4 bases from V and 1 base from J, with 16 bases between. CDR3 bases: TGCGCCAGCAGCCCGGACGGGGATCCATTCCAAGAGACCCAGTACTTC. Residues: CASSPDGDPFQETQYF.

This clonotype has more than one count but fewer than ten. The chain links TRBV20-1 to TRBJ1-4; D perhaps matches TRBD1 (6 bases). The CDR3 extends over 12 amino acids. The germline gives CDR1 DFQATT, CDR2 SNEGSKA (reference sequence). The V end lost 2 bases, the J end lost 11 bases, and 12 bases lay between the germline ends. DNA for the CDR3: TGCAGTGCTAGATTTCAAACAGGGAAACTGTTTTTT. This codes for CSARFQTGKLFF.

CDR3 protein: CASTALETQYF. The CDR3 DNA follows: TGTGCCAGCACGGCGTTGGAGACCCAGTACTTC. The chain has TRBV6-1 and TRBJ2-5; D remains ambiguous. With 7 bases removed from V and 5 bases from J, the gap between germline ends came to 8 bases. The CDR3 sequence is 11 residues long. CDR1 is MNHNS and CDR2 is SASEGT in the germline V gene.

The rearrangement uses TRBV27 and TRBJ2-3; unclear D gene. CDR3 size: 14 residues. Germline V CDR1 and CDR2: MNHEY, SMNVEV (reference sequence). Between the trimmed V and J ends, which lost 3 bases and 1 base, there was a span of 8 bases. CDR3 coding DNA: TGTGCCAGCAGTTTTGTGGACGGCACAGATACGCAGTATTTT. Translated, it gives CASSFVDGTDTQYF.

This clonotype was seen a handful of times. This chain uses TRBV2 with TRBJ2-1; TRBD2 agrees at 8 bases. CDR1 SNHLY and CDR2 FYNNEI come from the germline V gene. V gave up 9 bases and J gave up 6 bases; unmatched junction bases: 10. The CDR3 consists of 14 residues. CDR3 sequence: CASGRGGLVNEQFF. The CDR3 nucleotides are TGTGCCAGTGGACGGGGGGGCCTGGTCAATGAGCAGTTCTTC.

This chain connects TRBV14 to TRBJ2-1, with D perhaps matching TRBD2 (6 bases). Germline loops: CDR1 SGHDN, CDR2 FVKESK. Deletions cut 0 bases from V and 4 bases from J, with 13 bases between. The CDR3 covers 16 residues. The CDR3 bases are TGTGCCAGCAGCCAAGAGGGCCGGGGGTTATACAATGAGCAGTTCTTC. The encoded protein is CASSQEGRGLYNEQFF.

This chain uses TRBV12-3 or TRBV12-4 with TRBJ2-7; 8 bases line up with TRBD1. The last part of the DNA fits TRBJ2-5 better; the J call may be wrong. The CDR3 covers 17 residues. The CDR3 region is CASSNTVGQGGGETQYF. As DNA, the CDR3 is TGTGCCAGCAGTAACACCGTAGGACAGGGCGGTGGAGAGACCCAGTACTTC.

In this sample, this clonotype turned up a few times. The V and J genes are TRBV20-1 and TRBJ2-1; 7 bases are a match to TRBD2. Per germline, CDR1 DFQATT and CDR2 SNEGSKA (reference sequence). CDR3 length: 16 amino acids. V gave up 1 base and J gave up 4 bases; unmatched junction bases: 10. CDR3 DNA sequence: TGCAGTGCTAGAGGGAGCGCTAGCGGTAAATACAATGAGCAGTTCTTC. Its protein product is CSARGSASGKYNEQFF.

The rearrangement links TRBV5-1 to TRBJ1-2; no firm D call. The CDR3 has 13 amino acids. Germline V gene lookup returns CDR1 SGHRS and CDR2 YFSETQ. Trimming removed 3 bases from V and 8 bases from J, with 14 bases in between. The CDR3 nucleotides are TGCGCCAGCAGCTCCGGACCATCGGGGGGCTACACCTTC. This codes for CASSSGPSGGYTF.

The chain's CDR3 is CASSPGPVGEQYF. For the CDR3, the DNA is TGTGCCAGCTCACCTGGCCCGGTTGGCGAGCAGTACTTC. The V call is TRBV18, the J call TRBJ2-7; D remains unclear. CDR1 is KGHSH and CDR2 is LQKENI in the germline V gene. V shed 3 bases and J shed 6 bases, with 12 bases lying between them. The CDR3 is 13 residues long.

V and J are TRBV3-1 and TRBJ1-1; no clear D. V was cut by 1 base and J by 11 bases, with 23 bases left in between. CDR3 length: 16 residues. The germline V gene encodes CDR1 LGHDT and CDR2 YNNKEL (reference sequence). CDR3 DNA: TGTGCCAGCAGCCAAGTTTCCGGAGGGAGAGCTTCGAGGGCTTTCTTT. Translating it yields CASSQVSGGRASRAFF.

In this sample, this clonotype turned up a few times. This chain links TRBV7-3 with TRBJ2-4; D might be TRBD2 (6 bases). Germline V gives CDR1 SGHTA, CDR2 FQGTGA. The V end was cut by 4 bases, the J end by 2 bases, with 15 bases between. This CDR3 spans 16 amino acids. CDR3 nucleotides: TGTGCCAGCAGCTCCACTGTCGGGACTTCCAAAAACATTCAGTACTTC. Its translation is CASSSTVGTSKNIQYF.

This clonotype occurred once. The V gene is TRBV27, the J gene TRBJ1-1, with D perhaps matching TRBD1 (5 bases). This CDR3 is 14 amino acids long. Per germline, CDR1 MNHEY and CDR2 SMNVEV (reference sequence). V was clipped by 5 bases and J by 5 bases, with 15 bases between them. The CDR3 DNA sequence: TGTGCCAGCAGTCTTGGACACCCCAAGACTGAAGCTTTCTTT. Amino acid sequence: CASSLGHPKTEAFF.

The gene calls are TRBV20-1 and TRBJ2-1; a possible D gene is TRBD2 (5 bases). Trimming cost V 2 bases and J 9 bases, with 20 bases left between them. The CDR3 extends over 15 amino acids. From germline, CDR1 is DFQATT and CDR2 SNEGSKA (reference sequence). The CDR3 protein is CSARIIGVRVSEQFF. The DNA of the CDR3 is TGCAGTGCTAGAATCATCGGGGTTCGGGTATCTGAGCAGTTCTTC.

The CDR3 spells CSGRGGRQETQYF. The CDR3 coding sequence is TGCAGTGGTAGGGGGGGGCGCCAAGAGACCCAGTACTTC. The rearrangement uses TRBV20-1 and TRBJ2-5; weak D call: TRBD2 (7 bases). Germline V CDR1 and CDR2: DFQATT, SNEGSKA (reference sequence). The CDR3 sequence is 13 residues long. The V end lost 7 bases, the J end lost 1 base, and 13 bases lay between the germline ends.

This clonotype was detected a few times. The rearrangement uses TRBV20-1 and TRBJ2-1; D gene unclear. The germline gives CDR1 DFQATT, CDR2 SNEGSKA (reference sequence). The CDR3 is 14 residues long. V was clipped by 3 bases and J by 5 bases, with 14 bases between them. The CDR3 reads CSASSPNINNEQFF. The CDR3 nucleotides are TGCAGTGCTAGTAGTCCGAACATTAACAATGAGCAGTTCTTC.

The DNA for the CDR3 is TGTGCCAGCAGTTGGACTTCGCACGGCGAGCAGTACTTC. The encoded protein is CASSWTSHGEQYF. The chain links TRBV27 to TRBJ2-5; D possibly corresponds to TRBD2 (5 bases). The J call may be faulty, since TRBJ2-7 better matches the DNA end. This CDR3 spans 13 amino acids. Germline V gives CDR1 MNHEY, CDR2 SMNVEV (reference sequence).

The J gene is TRBJ2-4, the V gene TRBV29-1; D tentatively reads TRBD1 or TRBD2 (5 bases each). This CDR3 region has 15 residues. The V gene's germline CDR1 is SQVTM and CDR2 ANQGSEA. V lost 3 bases to trimming and J lost 3 bases, with 15 bases between them. CDR3 loop: CSVETILRGKNIQYF. The DNA of the CDR3 is TGCAGCGTTGAGACTATCCTAAGGGGCAAAAACATTCAGTACTTC.

This clonotype appeared a few times. This chain links TRBV29-1 with TRBJ2-5; TRBD2 matches 11 bases. The germline V gene has CDR1 SQVTM and CDR2 ANQGSEA. The CDR3 totals 17 residues. J gave up 5 bases and V 0 bases, and 11 bases lay outside the gene matches. CDR3 sequence reads: CSVEDLLAGERGETQYF. CDR3 nucleotide sequence: TGCAGCGTTGAAGATCTACTAGCGGGGGAACGGGGGGAGACCCAGTACTTC.

This clonotype was counted between two and nine times. This chain uses TRBV4-1 with TRBJ2-7, with 9 positions matching TRBD2. The CDR3 runs 16 residues. Per germline, CDR1 MGHRA and CDR2 YSYEKL. J was trimmed by 2 bases and V by 0 bases; bases with no gene match: 5. For the CDR3, the DNA is TGCGCCAGCAGCCAAGACTCTAGCGGGGCCGCCTACGAGCAGTACTTC. Its translation is CASSQDSSGAAYEQYF.

The chain combines TRBV10-3 with TRBJ2-3; 7 nucleotides match TRBD2. V gave up 2 bases and J gave up 6 bases; unmatched junction bases: 5. CDR3 length: 14 residues. The germline V gene has CDR1 ENHRY and CDR2 SYGVKD. The CDR3 DNA reads as TGTGCCATCAGTGAGCGGCAGGGAGGGGATACGCAGTATTTT. This sequence encodes CAISERQGGDTQYF.